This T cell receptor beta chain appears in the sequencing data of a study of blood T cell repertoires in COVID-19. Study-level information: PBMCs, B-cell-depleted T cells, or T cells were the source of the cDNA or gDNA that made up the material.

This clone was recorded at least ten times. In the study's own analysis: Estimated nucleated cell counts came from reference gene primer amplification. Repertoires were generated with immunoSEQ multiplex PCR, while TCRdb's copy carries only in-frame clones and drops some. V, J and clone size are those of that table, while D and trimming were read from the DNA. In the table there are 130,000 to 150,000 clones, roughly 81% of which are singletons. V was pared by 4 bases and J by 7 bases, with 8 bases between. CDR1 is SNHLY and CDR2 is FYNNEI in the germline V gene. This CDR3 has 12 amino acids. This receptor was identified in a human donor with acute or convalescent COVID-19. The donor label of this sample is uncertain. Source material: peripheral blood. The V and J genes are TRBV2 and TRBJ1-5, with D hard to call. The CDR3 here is CASSGEEQPQHF. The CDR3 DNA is TGTGCCAGCAGTGGAGAGGAACAGCCCCAGCATTTT.